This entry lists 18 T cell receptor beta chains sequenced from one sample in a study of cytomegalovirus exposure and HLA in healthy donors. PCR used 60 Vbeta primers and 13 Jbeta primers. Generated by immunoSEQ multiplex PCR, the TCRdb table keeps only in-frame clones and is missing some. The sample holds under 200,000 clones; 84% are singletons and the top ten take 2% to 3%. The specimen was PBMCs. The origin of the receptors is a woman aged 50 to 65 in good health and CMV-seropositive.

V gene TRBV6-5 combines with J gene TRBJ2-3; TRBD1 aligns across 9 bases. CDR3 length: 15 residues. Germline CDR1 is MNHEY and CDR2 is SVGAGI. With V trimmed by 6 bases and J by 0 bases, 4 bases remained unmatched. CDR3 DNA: TGTGCCAGCAGCAGGGACAGGGCTAGCACAGATACGCAGTATTTT. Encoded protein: CASSRDRASTDTQYF.

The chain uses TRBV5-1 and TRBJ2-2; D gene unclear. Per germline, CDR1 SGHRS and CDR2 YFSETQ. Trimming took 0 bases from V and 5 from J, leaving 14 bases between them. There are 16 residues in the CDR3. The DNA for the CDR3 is TGCGCCAGCAGCTTGGGTGACACCGGTCGAACCGGGGAGCTGTTTTTT. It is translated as CASSLGDTGRTGELFF.

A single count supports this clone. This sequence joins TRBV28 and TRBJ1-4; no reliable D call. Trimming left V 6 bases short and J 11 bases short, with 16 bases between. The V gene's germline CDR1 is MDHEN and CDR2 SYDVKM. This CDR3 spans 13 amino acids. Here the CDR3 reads CASRRETQDKLFF. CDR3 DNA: TGTGCCAGCAGAAGGGAGACCCAAGATAAACTGTTTTTT.

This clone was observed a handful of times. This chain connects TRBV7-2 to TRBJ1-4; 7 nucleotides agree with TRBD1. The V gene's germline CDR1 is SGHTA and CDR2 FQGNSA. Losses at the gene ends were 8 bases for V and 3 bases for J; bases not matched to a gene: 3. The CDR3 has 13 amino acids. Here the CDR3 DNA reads TGTGCCAGCCAGGGACAGTCTAATGAAAAACTGTTTTTT. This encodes CASQGQSNEKLFF.

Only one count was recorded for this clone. The CDR3 sequence: CASSQEPIAAGRTSTDTQYF. CDR3 in DNA: TGTGCCAGCAGCCAAGAACCGATAGCAGCGGGGCGAACTAGCACAGATACGCAGTATTTT. The genes are TRBV4-2 and TRBJ2-3; 7 bases are a match to TRBD2. V shed 0 bases, J shed 0 bases, and the junction held 15 bases outside the gene matches. The CDR3 runs 20 residues. Germline assignment: CDR1 LGHNA and CDR2 YNFKEQ.

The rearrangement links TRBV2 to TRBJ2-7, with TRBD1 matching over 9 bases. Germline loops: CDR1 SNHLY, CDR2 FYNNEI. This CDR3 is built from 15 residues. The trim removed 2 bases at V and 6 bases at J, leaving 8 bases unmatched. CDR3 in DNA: TGTGCCAGCAGTGAATCGGACAGGGGTAGGTTCGAGCAGTACTTC. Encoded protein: CASSESDRGRFEQYF.

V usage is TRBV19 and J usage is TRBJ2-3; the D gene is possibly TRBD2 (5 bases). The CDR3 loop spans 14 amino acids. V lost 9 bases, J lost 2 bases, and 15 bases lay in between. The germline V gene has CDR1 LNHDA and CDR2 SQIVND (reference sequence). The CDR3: CASSPTGNTDTQYF. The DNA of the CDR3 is TGTGCCAGCTCACCCACGGGGAACACAGATACGCAGTATTTT.

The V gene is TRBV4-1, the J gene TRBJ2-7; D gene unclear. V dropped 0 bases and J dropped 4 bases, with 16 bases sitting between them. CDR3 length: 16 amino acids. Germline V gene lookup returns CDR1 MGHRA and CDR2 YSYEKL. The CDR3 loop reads CASSQDEAVPTYEQYF. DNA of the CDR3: TGCGCCAGCAGCCAAGATGAGGCAGTCCCTACTTACGAGCAGTACTTC.

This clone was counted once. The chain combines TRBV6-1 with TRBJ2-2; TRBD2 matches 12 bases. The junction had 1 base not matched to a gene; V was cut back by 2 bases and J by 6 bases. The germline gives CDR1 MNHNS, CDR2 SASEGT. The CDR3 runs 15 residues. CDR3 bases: TGTGCCAGCAGTGAACCTAGCGGGGGGGCCGGGGAGCTGTTTTTT. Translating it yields CASSEPSGGAGELFF.

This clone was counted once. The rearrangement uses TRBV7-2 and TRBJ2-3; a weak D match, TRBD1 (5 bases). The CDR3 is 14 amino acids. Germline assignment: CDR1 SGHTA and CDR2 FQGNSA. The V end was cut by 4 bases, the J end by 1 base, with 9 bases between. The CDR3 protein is CASSSPGRTDTQYF. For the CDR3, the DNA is TGTGCCAGCAGCTCACCAGGGCGCACAGATACGCAGTATTTT.

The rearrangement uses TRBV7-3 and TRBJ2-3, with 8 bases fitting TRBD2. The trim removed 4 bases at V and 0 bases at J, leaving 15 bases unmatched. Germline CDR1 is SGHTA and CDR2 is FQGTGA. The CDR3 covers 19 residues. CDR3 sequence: CASSWGLVGGLPSTDTQYF. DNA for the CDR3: TGTGCCAGCAGCTGGGGACTAGTGGGGGGACTTCCTAGCACAGATACGCAGTATTTT.

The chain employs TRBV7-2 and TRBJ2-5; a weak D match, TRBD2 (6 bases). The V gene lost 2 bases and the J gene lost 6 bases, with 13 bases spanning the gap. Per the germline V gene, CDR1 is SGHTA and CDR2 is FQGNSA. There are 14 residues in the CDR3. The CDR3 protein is CASSLYPSVQTQYF. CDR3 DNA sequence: TGTGCCAGCAGCTTATATCCTAGCGTGCAGACCCAGTACTTC.

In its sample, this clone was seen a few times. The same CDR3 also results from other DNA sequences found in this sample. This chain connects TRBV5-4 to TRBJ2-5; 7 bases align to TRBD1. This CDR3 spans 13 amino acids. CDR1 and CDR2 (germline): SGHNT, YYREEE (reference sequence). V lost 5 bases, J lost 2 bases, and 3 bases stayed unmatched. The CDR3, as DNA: TGTGCCAGCAGTTGGGACAGTCAAGAGACCCAGTACTTC. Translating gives CASSWDSQETQYF.

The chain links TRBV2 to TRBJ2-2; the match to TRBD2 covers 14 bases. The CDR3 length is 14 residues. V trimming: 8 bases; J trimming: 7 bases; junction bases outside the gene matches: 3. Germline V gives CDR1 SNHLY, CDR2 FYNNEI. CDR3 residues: CASLGLAGGGELFF. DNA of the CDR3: TGTGCCAGCTTAGGACTAGCGGGGGGCGGGGAGCTGTTTTTT.

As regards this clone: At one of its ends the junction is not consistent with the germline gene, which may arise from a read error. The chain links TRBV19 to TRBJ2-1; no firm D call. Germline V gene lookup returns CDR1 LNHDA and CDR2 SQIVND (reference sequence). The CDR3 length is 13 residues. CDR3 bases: TGTGCCAGTTCTAGACTCGCCTACAATGAGAAGTTCTTC. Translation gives CASSRLAYNEKFF.

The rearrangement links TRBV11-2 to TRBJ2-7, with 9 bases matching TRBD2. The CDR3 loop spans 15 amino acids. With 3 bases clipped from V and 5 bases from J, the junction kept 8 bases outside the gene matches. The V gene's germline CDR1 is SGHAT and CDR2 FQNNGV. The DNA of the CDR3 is TGTGCCAGCAGCTTCAGCGGGGGGCCCTTAGACGAGCAGTACTTC. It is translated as CASSFSGGPLDEQYF.

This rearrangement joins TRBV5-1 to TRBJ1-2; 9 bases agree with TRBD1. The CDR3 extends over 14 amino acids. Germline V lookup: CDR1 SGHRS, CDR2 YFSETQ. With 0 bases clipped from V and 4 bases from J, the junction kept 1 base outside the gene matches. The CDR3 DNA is TGCGCCAGCAGCTTGGGGGACAGGGCCTATGGCTACACCTTC. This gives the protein CASSLGDRAYGYTF. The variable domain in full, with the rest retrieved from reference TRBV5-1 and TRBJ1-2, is KAGVTQTPRYLIKTRGQQVTLSCSPISGHRSVSWYQQTPGQGLQFLFEYFSETQRNKGNFPGRFSGRQFSNSRSEMNVSTLELGDSALYLCASSLGDRAYGYTFGSGTRLTVV.

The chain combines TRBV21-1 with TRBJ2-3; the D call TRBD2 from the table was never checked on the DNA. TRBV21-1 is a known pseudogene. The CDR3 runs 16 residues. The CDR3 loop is CASSKGDGGASDTQYF. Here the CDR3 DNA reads TGTGCCAGCAGCAAAGGGGACGGGGGGGCCTCAGATACGCAGTATTTT.